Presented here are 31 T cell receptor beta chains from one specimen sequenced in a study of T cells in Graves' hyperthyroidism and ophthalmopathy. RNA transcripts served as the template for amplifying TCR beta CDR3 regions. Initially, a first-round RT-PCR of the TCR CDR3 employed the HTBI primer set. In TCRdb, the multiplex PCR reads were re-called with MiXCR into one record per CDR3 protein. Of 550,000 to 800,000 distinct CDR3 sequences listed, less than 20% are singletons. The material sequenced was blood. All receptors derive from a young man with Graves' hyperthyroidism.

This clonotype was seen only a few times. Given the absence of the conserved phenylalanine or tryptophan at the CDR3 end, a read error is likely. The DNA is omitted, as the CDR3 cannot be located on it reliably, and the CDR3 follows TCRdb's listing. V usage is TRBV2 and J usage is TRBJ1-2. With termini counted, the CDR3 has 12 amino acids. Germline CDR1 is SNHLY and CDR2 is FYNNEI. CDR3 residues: CASSAGTSGNAL.

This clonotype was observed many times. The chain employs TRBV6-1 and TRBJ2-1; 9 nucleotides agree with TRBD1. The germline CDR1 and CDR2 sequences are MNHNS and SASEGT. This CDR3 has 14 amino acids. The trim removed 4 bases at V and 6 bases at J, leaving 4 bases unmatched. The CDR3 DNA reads TGTGCCAGCAGTGTAAGGACAGGGGTCAATGAGCAGTTCTTC. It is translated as CASSVRTGVNEQFF.

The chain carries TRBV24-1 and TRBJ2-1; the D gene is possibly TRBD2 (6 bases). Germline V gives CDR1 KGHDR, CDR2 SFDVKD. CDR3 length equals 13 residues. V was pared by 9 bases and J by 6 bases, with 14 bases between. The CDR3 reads CATSTEGGNEQFF. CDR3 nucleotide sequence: TGTGCCACCTCAACAGAGGGAGGCAATGAGCAGTTCTTC.

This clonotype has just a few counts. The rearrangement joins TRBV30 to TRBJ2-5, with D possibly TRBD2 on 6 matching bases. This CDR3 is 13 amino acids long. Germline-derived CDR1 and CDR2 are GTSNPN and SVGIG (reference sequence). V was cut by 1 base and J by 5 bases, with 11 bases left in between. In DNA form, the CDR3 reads TGTGCCTGGAGTGAGCCAGGGAGGGAGACCCAGTACTTC. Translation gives CAWSEPGRETQYF.

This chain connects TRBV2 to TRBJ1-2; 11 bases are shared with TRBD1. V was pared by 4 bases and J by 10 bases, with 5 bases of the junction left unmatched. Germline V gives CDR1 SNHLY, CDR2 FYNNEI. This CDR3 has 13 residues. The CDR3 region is CASSVGTGGTYTF. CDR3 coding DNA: TGTGCCAGCAGTGTCGGGACAGGGGGAACCTACACCTTC. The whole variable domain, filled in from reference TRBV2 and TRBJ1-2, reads EPEVTQTPSHQVTQMGQEVILRCVPISNHLYFYWYRQILGQKVEFLVSFYNNEISEKSEIFDDQFSVERPDGSNFTLKIRSTKLEDSAMYFCASSVGTGGTYTFGSGTRLTVV.

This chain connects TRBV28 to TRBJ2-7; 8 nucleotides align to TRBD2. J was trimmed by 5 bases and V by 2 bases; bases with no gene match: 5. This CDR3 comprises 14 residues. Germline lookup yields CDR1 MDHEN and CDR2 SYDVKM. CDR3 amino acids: CASSLSGSYHEQYF. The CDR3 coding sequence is TGTGCCAGCAGTTTAAGCGGGAGTTACCACGAGCAGTACTTC.

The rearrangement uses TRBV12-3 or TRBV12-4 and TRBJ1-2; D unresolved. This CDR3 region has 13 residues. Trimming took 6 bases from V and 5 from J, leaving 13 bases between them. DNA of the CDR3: TGTGCCAGCAGGCTACGCGGGGTGTATGGCTACACCTTC. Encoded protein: CASRLRGVYGYTF.

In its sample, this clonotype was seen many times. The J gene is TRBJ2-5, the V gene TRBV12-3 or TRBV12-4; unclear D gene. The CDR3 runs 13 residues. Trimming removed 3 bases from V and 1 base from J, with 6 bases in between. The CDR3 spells CASSFPGQETQYF. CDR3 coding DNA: TGTGCCAGCAGTTTTCCCGGCCAAGAGACCCAGTACTTC.

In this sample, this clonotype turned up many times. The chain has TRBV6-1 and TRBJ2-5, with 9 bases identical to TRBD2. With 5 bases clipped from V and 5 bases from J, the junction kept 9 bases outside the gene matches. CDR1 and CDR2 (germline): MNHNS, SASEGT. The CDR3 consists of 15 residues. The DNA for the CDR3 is TGTGCCAGCAGTTACTCTGCCGCGGGAGGGGAGACCCAGTACTTC. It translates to CASSYSAAGGETQYF.

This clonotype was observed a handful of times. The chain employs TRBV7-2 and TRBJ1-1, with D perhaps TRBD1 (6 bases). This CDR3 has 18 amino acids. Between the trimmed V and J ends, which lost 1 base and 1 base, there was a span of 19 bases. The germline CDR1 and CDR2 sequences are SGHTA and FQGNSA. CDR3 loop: CASSLGFTQGISNTEAFF. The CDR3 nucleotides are TGTGCCAGCAGCTTAGGGTTCACACAGGGTATTTCGAACACTGAAGCTTTCTTT.

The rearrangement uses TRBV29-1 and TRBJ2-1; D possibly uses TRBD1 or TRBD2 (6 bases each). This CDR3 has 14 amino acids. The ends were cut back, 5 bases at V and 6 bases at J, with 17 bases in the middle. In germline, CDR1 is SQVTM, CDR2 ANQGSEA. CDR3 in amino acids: CSVLAVTTGNEQFF. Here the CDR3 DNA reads TGCAGCGTTTTAGCGGTTACGACAGGCAATGAGCAGTTCTTC.

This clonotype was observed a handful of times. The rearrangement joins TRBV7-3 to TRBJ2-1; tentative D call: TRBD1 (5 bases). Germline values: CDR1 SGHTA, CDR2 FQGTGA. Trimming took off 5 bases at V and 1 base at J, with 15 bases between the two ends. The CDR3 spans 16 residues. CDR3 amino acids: CASSAQGSWSYNEQFF. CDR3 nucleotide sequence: TGTGCCAGCAGCGCCCAGGGTTCTTGGTCCTACAATGAGCAGTTCTTC.

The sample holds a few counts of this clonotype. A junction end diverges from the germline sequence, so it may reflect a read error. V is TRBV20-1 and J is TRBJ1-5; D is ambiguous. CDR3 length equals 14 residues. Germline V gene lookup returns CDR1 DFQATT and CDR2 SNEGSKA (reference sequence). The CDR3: CSARADLGKQPQHF. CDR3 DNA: TGCAGTGCTAGAGCAGACTTAGGCAAACAGCCCCAGCATTTT.

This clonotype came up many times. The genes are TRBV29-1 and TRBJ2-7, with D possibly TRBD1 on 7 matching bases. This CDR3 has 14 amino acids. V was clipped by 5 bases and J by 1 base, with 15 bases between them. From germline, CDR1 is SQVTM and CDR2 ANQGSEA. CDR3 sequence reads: CSVSGGGISYEQYF. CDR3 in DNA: TGCAGCGTTTCTGGAGGGGGCATATCCTACGAGCAGTACTTC.

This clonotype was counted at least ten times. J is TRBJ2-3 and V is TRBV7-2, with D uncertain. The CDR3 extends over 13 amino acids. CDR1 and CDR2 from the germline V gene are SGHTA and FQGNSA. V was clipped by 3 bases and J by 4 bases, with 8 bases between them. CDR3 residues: CASSFGLADTQYF. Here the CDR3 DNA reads TGTGCCAGCAGCTTCGGTCTCGCAGATACGCAGTATTTT.

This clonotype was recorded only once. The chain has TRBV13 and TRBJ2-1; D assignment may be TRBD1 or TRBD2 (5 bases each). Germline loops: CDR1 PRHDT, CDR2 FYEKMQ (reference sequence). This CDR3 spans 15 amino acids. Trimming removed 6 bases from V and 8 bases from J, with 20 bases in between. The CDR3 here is CASSYSSGGIHEQFF. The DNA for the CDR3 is TGTGCCAGCAGTTACTCGAGTGGGGGTATCCATGAGCAGTTCTTC.

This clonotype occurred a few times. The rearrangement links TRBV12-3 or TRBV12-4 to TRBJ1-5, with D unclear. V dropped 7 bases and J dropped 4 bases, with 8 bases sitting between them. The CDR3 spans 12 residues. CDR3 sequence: CASTHSNQPQHF. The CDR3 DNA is TGTGCCAGCACTCACAGTAATCAGCCCCAGCATTTT.

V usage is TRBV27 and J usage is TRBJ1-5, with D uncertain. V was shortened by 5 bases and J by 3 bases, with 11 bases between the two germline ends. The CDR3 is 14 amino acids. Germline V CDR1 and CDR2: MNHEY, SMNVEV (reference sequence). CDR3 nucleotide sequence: TGTGCCAGCAGTATCGACCGGGCCAATCAGCCCCAGCATTTT. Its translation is CASSIDRANQPQHF.

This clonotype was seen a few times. The DNA of the CDR3 is TGTGCCAGCAGCTCTCCCCGGACAGGCCACTACAATGAGCAGTTCTTC. It translates to CASSSPRTGHYNEQFF. The chain couples TRBV28 to TRBJ2-1; 7 nucleotides line up with TRBD1. Germline V gene lookup returns CDR1 MDHEN and CDR2 SYDVKM. V shed 6 bases, J shed 3 bases, and the junction held 11 bases outside the gene matches. The CDR3 sequence is 16 residues long. Full variable domain (outside the CDR3, taken from reference TRBV28 and TRBJ2-1): DVKVTQSSRYLVKRTGEKVFLECVQDMDHENMFWYRQDPGLGLRLIYFSYDVKMKEKGDIPEGYSVSREKKERFSLILESASTNQTSMYLCASSSPRTGHYNEQFFGPGTRLTVL.

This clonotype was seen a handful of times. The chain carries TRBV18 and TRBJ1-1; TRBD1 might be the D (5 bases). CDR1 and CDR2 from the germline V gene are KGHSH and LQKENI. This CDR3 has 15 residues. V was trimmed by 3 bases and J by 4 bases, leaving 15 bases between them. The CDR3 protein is CASSPWVWGSTEAFF. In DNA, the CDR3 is TGTGCCAGCTCACCGTGGGTTTGGGGGAGCACTGAAGCTTTCTTT.

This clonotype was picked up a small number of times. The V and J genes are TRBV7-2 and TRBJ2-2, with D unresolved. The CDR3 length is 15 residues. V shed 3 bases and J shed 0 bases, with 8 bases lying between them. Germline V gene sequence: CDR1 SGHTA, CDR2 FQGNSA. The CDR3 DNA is TGTGCCAGCAGCTTTTCACTTACGAACACCGGGGAGCTGTTTTTT. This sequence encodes CASSFSLTNTGELFF.

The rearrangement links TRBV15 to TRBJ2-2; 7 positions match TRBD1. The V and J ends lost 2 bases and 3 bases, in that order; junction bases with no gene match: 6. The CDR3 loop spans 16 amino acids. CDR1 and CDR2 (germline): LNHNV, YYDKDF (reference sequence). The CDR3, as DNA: TGTGCCACCAGCAGACGACAGGGTATGCACACCGGGGAGCTGTTTTTT. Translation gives CATSRRQGMHTGELFF.

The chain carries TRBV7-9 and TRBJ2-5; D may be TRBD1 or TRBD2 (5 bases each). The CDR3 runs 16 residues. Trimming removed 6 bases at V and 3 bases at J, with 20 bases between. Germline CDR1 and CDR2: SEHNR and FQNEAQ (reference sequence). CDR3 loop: CASRGRRTGGKETQYF. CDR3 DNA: TGTGCCAGCAGGGGACGGAGGACCGGAGGAAAAGAGACCCAGTACTTC.

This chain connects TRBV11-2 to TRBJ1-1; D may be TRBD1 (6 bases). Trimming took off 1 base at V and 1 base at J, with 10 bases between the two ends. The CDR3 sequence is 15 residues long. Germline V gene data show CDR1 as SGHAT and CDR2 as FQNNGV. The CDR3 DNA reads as TGTGCCAGCAGCTTAGCGGGGGGCAAGAACACTGAAGCTTTCTTT. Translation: CASSLAGGKNTEAFF. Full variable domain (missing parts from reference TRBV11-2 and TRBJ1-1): EAGVAQSPRYKIIEKRQSVAFWCNPISGHATLYWYQQILGQGPKLLIQFQNNGVVDDSQLPKDRFSAERLKGVDSTLKIQPAKLEDSAVYLCASSLAGGKNTEAFFGQGTRLTVV.

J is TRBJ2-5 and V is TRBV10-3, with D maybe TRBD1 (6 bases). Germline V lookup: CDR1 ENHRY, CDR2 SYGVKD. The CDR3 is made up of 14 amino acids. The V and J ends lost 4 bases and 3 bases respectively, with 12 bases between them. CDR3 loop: CAISVTDSKETQYF. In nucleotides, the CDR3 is TGTGCCATCAGTGTTACGGACAGCAAAGAGACCCAGTACTTC.

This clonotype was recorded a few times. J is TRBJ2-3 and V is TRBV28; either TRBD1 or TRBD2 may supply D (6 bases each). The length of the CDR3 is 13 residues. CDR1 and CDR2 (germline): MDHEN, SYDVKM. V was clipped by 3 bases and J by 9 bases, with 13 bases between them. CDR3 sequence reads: CASSFFGGGTQYF. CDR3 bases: TGTGCCAGCAGTTTTTTTGGAGGGGGGACGCAGTATTTT.

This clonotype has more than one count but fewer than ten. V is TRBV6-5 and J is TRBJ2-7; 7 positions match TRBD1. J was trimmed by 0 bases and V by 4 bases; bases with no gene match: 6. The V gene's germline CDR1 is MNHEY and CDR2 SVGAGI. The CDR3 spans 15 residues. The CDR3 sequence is CASSFWTGISYEQYF. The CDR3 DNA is TGTGCCAGCAGTTTTTGGACAGGAATCTCCTACGAGCAGTACTTC.

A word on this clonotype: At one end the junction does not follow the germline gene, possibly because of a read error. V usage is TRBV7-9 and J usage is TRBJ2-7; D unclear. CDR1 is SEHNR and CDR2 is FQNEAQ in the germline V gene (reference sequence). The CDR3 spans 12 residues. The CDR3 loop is CANSLRLSEQYF. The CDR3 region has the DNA TGTGCCAACAGCTTAAGACTGAGCGAGCAGTACTTC. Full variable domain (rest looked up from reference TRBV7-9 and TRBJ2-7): DTGVSQNPRHKITKRGQNVTFRCDPISEHNRLYWYRQTLGQGPEFLTYFQNEAQLEKSRLLSDRFSAERPKGSFSTLEIQRTEQGDSAMYLCANSLRLSEQYFGPGTRLTVT.

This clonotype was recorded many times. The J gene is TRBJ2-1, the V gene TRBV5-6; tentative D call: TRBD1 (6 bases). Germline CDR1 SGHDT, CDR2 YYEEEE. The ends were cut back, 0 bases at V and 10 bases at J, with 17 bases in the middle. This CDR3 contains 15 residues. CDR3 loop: CASSLDRAPVSEQFF. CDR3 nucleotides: TGTGCCAGCAGCTTGGACAGGGCCCCGGTGTCGGAGCAGTTCTTC.

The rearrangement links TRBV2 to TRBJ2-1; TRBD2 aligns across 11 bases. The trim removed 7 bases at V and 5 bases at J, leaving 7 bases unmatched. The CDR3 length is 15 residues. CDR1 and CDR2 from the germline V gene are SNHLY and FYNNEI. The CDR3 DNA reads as TGTGCCAGCACCCCACTAGCGGGAGTGGACAATGAGCAGTTCTTC. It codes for CASTPLAGVDNEQFF. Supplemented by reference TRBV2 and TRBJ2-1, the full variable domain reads EPEVTQTPSHQVTQMGQEVILRCVPISNHLYFYWYRQILGQKVEFLVSFYNNEISEKSEIFDDQFSVERPDGSNFTLKIRSTKLEDSAMYFCASTPLAGVDNEQFFGPGTRLTVL.

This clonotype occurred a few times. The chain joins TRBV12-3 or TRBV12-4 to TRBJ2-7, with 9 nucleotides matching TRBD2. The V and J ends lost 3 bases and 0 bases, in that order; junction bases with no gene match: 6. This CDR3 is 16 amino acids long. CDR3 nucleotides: TGTGCCAGCAGTTTGGGGCTAGCGGGGTACTCCTACGAGCAGTACTTC. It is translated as CASSLGLAGYSYEQYF.